Listed below are T cell receptor beta chains from one sample, sequenced in a study of T cell repertoires in aging, cancer and after chemotherapy. TCRdb reanalysed the multiplex PCR reads using MiXCR and keeps one entry per CDR3 protein. The sample comprises 15,000 or so distinct CDR3 sequences, 21% of which are singletons, and roughly 5.6% rests with the top ten. Sequencing was performed on blood. The source of these receptors is a human donor in good health. Both conserved end residues are part of each CDR3. A D gene is named only where the DNA matches it firmly. Only part of the rows carry a size: once, few, many, or a class if the clone is expanded.

V gene: TRBV6-5; D gene: NA; clone size: few; J gene: TRBJ2-2; CDR3 protein: CASSSQGHGELFF; CDR3 DNA: TGTGCCAGCAGTTCTCAGGGACACGGGGAGCTGTTTTTT
V gene: TRBV19; D gene: NA; clone size: medium-sized; J gene: TRBJ1-2; CDR3 protein: CASSIEGSRGYGYTF; CDR3 DNA: TGTGCCAGTAGTATAGAGGGTAGTCGGGGCTATGGCTACACCTTC
V gene: TRBV20-1; D gene: TRBD1; clone size: many; J gene: TRBJ1-1; CDR3 protein: CSARSTGRTFF; CDR3 DNA: TGCAGTGCTAGATCGACAGGGCGGACTTTCTTT
V gene: TRBV6-5; D gene: NA; clone size: NA; J gene: TRBJ1-5; CDR3 protein: CASIRGEGLSNQPQHF; CDR3 DNA: TGTGCCAGCATACGGGGGGAGGGCCTTAGCAATCAGCCCCAGCATTTT
V gene: TRBV7-9; D gene: NA; clone size: NA; J gene: TRBJ1-2; CDR3 protein: CASSLAEGDGYTF; CDR3 DNA: TGTGCCAGCAGCTTAGCTGAAGGTGATGGCTACACCTTC
V gene: TRBV4-3; D gene: NA; clone size: NA; J gene: TRBJ2-7; CDR3 protein: CASSQVVAHEQYF; CDR3 DNA: TGCGCCAGCAGCCAAGTAGTGGCCCACGAGCAGTACTTC
V gene: TRBV5-1; D gene: NA; clone size: few; J gene: TRBJ2-3; CDR3 protein: CASSSHPTGNTDTQYF; CDR3 DNA: TGCGCCAGCAGCTCCCACCCCACGGGGAACACAGATACGCAGTATTTT
V gene: TRBV20-1; D gene: TRBD2; clone size: few; J gene: TRBJ2-3; CDR3 protein: CSARWGGGTDTQYF; CDR3 DNA: TGCAGTGCTAGATGGGGGGGGGGCACAGATACGCAGTATTTT
V gene: TRBV6-2/TRBV6-3; D gene: TRBD2; clone size: few; J gene: TRBJ2-3; CDR3 protein: CASSYRGGADTQYF; CDR3 DNA: TGTGCCAGCAGTTACCGGGGAGGGGCAGATACGCAGTATTTT
V gene: TRBV27; D gene: NA; clone size: medium-sized; J gene: TRBJ1-5; CDR3 protein: CASSLGRGADQPQHF; CDR3 DNA: TGTGCCAGCAGTTTAGGCAGGGGTGCCGATCAGCCCCAGCATTTT
V gene: TRBV30; D gene: NA; clone size: medium-sized; J gene: TRBJ1-5; CDR3 protein: CAWSGGLDQPQHF; CDR3 DNA: TGTGCCTGGAGTGGAGGATTAGATCAGCCCCAGCATTTT
V gene: TRBV13; D gene: NA; clone size: NA; J gene: TRBJ2-7; CDR3 protein: CATISQGNPSYEQYF; CDR3 DNA: TGTGCCACCATCTCACAGGGAAACCCCTCCTACGAGCAGTACTTC
V gene: TRBV6-1; D gene: TRBD1; clone size: few; J gene: TRBJ1-4; CDR3 protein: CASIRGTALNEKLFF; CDR3 DNA: TGTGCCAGCATTAGAGGGACAGCCCTTAATGAAAAACTGTTTTTT
V gene: TRBV7-2; D gene: NA; clone size: few; J gene: TRBJ1-1; CDR3 protein: CASSLGSQGLQAFF; CDR3 DNA: TGTGCCAGCAGCTTAGGATCTCAGGGTCTTCAAGCTTTCTTT
V gene: TRBV4-2; D gene: TRBD1; clone size: few; J gene: TRBJ1-1; CDR3 protein: CASSQAQTGTGFGAFF; CDR3 DNA: TGTGCCAGCAGCCAAGCTCAGACCGGGACAGGGTTTGGAGCTTTCTTT
V gene: TRBV6-5; D gene: NA; clone size: NA; J gene: TRBJ2-3; CDR3 protein: CASSYRERTDTQYF; CDR3 DNA: TGTGCCAGCAGTTACCGGGAGAGGACAGATACGCAGTATTTT
V gene: TRBV20-1; D gene: TRBD2; clone size: NA; J gene: TRBJ2-7; CDR3 protein: CSARDFLAASYEQYF; CDR3 DNA: TGCAGTGCTAGAGATTTTCTAGCGGCCTCCTACGAGCAGTACTTC
V gene: TRBV5-1; D gene: NA; clone size: NA; J gene: TRBJ1-1; CDR3 protein: CASSFGSLNTEAFF; CDR3 DNA: TGCGCCAGCAGCTTCGGGTCATTAAACACTGAAGCTTTCTTT
V gene: TRBV20-1; D gene: TRBD2; clone size: few; J gene: TRBJ2-7; CDR3 protein: CSARSPGGAGSYEQYF; CDR3 DNA: TGCAGTGCTAGATCTCCCGGGGGGGCTGGATCCTACGAGCAGTACTTC
V gene: TRBV20-1; D gene: NA; clone size: NA; J gene: TRBJ2-5; CDR3 protein: CSALNLVNQETQYF; CDR3 DNA: TGCAGTGCTCTAAATCTCGTAAATCAAGAGACCCAGTACTTC
V gene: TRBV18; D gene: TRBD1; clone size: medium-sized; J gene: TRBJ2-7; CDR3 protein: CASSAARDSYEQYF; CDR3 DNA: TGTGCCAGCTCAGCAGCCCGGGACAGCTACGAGCAGTACTTC
V gene: TRBV11-2; D gene: TRBD2; clone size: NA; J gene: TRBJ2-3; CDR3 protein: CASSLALAGTTDTQYF; CDR3 DNA: TGTGCCAGCAGCTTAGCCCTAGCGGGGACGACAGATACGCAGTATTTT
V gene: TRBV21-1; D gene: NA; clone size: NA; J gene: TRBJ1-4; CDR3 protein: CASGRQGDEKLFF; CDR3 DNA: TGTGCCAGCGGCAGACAGGGTGATGAAAAACTGTTTTTT
V gene: TRBV5-1; D gene: NA; clone size: few; J gene: TRBJ2-7; CDR3 protein: CASSGDLEAQYF; CDR3 DNA: TGCGCCAGCAGCGGGGATCTAGAGGCGCAGTACTTC
V gene: TRBV18; D gene: NA; clone size: few; J gene: TRBJ2-7; CDR3 protein: CASSTRPGSPYEQYF; CDR3 DNA: TGTGCCAGCTCAACACGTCCGGGGAGTCCCTACGAGCAGTACTTC
V gene: TRBV6-1; D gene: TRBD1; clone size: medium-sized; J gene: TRBJ2-6; CDR3 protein: CASRRDRGNSGANVLTF; CDR3 DNA: TGTGCCAGCAGGAGGGACAGGGGGAACTCTGGGGCCAACGTCCTGACTTTC
V gene: TRBV21-1; D gene: NA; clone size: few; J gene: TRBJ2-7; CDR3 protein: CASTYRGPYEQYF; CDR3 DNA: TGTGCCAGCACCTACAGGGGTCCCTACGAGCAGTACTTC
V gene: TRBV6-6; D gene: TRBD1; clone size: NA; J gene: TRBJ1-5; CDR3 protein: CASSADDRGVRGNQPQHF; CDR3 DNA: TGTGCCAGCAGTGCCGATGACAGGGGGGTTCGGGGCAATCAGCCCCAGCATTTT
V gene: TRBV9; D gene: NA; clone size: NA; J gene: TRBJ2-3; CDR3 protein: CASSVGGLDTQYF; CDR3 DNA: TGTGCCAGCAGCGTGGGGGGGCTGGATACGCAGTATTTT
V gene: TRBV19; D gene: TRBD1; clone size: NA; J gene: TRBJ1-5; CDR3 protein: CASSTGQGGNQPQHF; CDR3 DNA: TGTGCCAGTAGTACCGGACAGGGTGGCAATCAGCCCCAGCATTTT
V gene: TRBV7-3; D gene: NA; clone size: few; J gene: TRBJ1-1; CDR3 protein: CASSQGDRSYTEAFF; CDR3 DNA: TGTGCCAGCAGCCAAGGCGACAGGTCCTACACTGAAGCTTTCTTT
V gene: TRBV6-4; D gene: TRBD2; clone size: once; J gene: TRBJ2-1; CDR3 protein: CASSESGGLWNEQFF; CDR3 DNA: TGTGCCAGCAGTGAAAGCGGGGGATTATGGAATGAGCAGTTCTTC
V gene: TRBV20-1; D gene: NA; clone size: medium-sized; J gene: TRBJ1-2; CDR3 protein: CSAGSEEGYGYTF; CDR3 DNA: TGCAGTGCCGGCTCCGAGGAAGGCTATGGCTACACCTTC
V gene: TRBV11-2; D gene: TRBD1; clone size: NA; J gene: TRBJ1-2; CDR3 protein: CASSLTGAFGYTF; CDR3 DNA: TGTGCCAGCAGCTTGACAGGGGCTTTTGGCTACACCTTC
V gene: TRBV11-3; D gene: NA; clone size: NA; J gene: TRBJ2-1; CDR3 protein: CASSLEGRGNEQFF; CDR3 DNA: TGTGCCAGCAGCTTGGAGGGCCGGGGCAATGAGCAGTTCTTC
V gene: TRBV15; D gene: NA; clone size: medium-sized; J gene: TRBJ1-2; CDR3 protein: CATSRDRGFYGYTF; CDR3 DNA: TGTGCCACCAGCAGAGATCGGGGGTTTTATGGCTACACCTTC
V gene: TRBV4-3; D gene: TRBD1; clone size: few; J gene: TRBJ1-2; CDR3 protein: CASSQDLGTGYGYTF; CDR3 DNA: TGCGCCAGCAGCCAAGATCTGGGGACAGGCTATGGCTACACCTTC
V gene: TRBV6-4; D gene: TRBD2; clone size: few; J gene: TRBJ2-3; CDR3 protein: CASSDAGGTDTQYF; CDR3 DNA: TGTGCCAGCAGTGACGCGGGGGGCACAGATACGCAGTATTTT
V gene: TRBV27; D gene: TRBD1; clone size: NA; J gene: TRBJ2-7; CDR3 protein: CASSLGDRGYEQYF; CDR3 DNA: TGTGCCAGCAGTTTAGGGGACAGGGGTTACGAGCAGTACTTC
V gene: TRBV6-1; D gene: NA; clone size: NA; J gene: TRBJ1-3; CDR3 protein: CASISQPPFSGNTIYF; CDR3 DNA: TGTGCCAGCATTAGCCAGCCGCCCTTCTCTGGAAACACCATATATTTT
V gene: TRBV5-1; D gene: NA; clone size: few; J gene: TRBJ1-3; CDR3 protein: CASRGGSMSISGNTIYF; CDR3 DNA: TGCGCCAGCAGGGGGGGGTCGATGAGCATATCTGGAAACACCATATATTTT
V gene: TRBV30; D gene: NA; clone size: medium-sized; J gene: TRBJ1-2; CDR3 protein: CAEGRTYYGYTF; CDR3 DNA: TGTGCCGAGGGGCGTACCTACTATGGCTACACCTTC